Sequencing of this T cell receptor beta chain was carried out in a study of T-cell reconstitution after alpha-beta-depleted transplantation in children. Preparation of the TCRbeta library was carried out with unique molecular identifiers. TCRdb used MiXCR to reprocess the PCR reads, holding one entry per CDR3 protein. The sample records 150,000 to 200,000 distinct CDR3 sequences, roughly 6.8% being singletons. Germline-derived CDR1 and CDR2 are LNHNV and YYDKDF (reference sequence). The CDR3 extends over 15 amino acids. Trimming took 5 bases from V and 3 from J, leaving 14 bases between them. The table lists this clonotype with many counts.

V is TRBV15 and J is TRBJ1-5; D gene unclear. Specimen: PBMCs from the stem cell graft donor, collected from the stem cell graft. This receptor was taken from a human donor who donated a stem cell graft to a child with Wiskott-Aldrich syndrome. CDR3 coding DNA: TGTGCCACCAGCCCCAACGGGAATAACAATCAGCCCCAGCATTTT. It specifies CATSPNGNNNQPQHF.